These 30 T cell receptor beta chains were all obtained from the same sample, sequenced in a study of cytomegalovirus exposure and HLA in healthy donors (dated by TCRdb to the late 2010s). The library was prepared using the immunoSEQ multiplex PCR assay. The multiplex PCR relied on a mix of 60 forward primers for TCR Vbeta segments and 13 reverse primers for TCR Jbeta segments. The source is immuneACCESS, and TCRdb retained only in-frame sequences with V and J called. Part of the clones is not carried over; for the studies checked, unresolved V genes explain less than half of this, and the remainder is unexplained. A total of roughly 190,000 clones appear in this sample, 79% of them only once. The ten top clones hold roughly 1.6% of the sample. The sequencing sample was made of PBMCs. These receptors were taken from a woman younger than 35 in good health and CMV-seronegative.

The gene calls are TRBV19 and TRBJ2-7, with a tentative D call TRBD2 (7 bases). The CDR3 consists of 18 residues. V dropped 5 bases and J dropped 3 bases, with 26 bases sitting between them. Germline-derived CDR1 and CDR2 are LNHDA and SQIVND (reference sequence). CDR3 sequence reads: CASSGGGPSLYPYYEQYF. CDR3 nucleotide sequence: TGTGCCAGTAGTGGGGGGGGGCCGTCTCTGTACCCATACTACGAGCAGTACTTC.

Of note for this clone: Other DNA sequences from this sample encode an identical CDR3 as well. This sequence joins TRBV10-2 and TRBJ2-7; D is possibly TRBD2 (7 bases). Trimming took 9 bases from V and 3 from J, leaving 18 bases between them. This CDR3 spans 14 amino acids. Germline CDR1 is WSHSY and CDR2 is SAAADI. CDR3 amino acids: CASIRGGGHYEQYF. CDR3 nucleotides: TGCGCCAGTATAAGAGGGGGGGGGCACTACGAGCAGTACTTC.

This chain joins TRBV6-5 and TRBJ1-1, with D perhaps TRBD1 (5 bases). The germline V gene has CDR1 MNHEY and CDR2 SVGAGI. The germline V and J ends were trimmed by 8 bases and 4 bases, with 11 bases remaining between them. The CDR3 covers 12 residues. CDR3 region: CASLRGGTEAFF. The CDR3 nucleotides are TGTGCCAGCCTGAGGGGAGGCACTGAAGCTTTCTTT.

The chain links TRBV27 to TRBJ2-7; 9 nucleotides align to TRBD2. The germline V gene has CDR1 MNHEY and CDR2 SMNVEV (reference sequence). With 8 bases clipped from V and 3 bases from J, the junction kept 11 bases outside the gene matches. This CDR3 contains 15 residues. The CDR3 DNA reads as TGTGCCAGCGCCTACCTGGCTAGCGGGATCTACGAGCAGTACTTC. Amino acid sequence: CASAYLASGIYEQYF.

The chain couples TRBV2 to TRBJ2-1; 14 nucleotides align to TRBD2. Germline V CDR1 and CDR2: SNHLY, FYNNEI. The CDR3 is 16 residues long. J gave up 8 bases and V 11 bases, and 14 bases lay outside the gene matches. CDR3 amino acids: CAGTQAGLAGDDEQFF. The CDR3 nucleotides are TGTGCCGGCACCCAAGCGGGACTAGCGGGAGACGATGAGCAGTTCTTC.

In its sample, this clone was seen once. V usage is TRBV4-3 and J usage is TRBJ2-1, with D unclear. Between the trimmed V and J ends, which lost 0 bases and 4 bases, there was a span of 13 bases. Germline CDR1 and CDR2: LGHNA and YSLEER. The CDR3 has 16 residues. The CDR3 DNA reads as TGCGCCAGCAGCCAAGATTCGGCAGGTGGATACAATGAGCAGTTCTTC. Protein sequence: CASSQDSAGGYNEQFF.

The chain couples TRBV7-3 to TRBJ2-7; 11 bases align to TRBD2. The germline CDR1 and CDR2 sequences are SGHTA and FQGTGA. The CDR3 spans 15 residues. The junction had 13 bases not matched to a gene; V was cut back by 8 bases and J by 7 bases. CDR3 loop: CASLKGGLADLEQYF. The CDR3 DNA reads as TGTGCCAGCTTAAAGGGGGGACTAGCGGACCTGGAGCAGTACTTC.

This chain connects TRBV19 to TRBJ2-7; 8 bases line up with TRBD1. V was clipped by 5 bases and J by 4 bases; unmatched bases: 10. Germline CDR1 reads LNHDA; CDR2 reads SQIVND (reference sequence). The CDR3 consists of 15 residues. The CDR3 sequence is CASSSGRTGRYEQYF. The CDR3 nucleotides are TGTGCCAGTAGTTCGGGACGGACAGGGAGGTACGAGCAGTACTTC.

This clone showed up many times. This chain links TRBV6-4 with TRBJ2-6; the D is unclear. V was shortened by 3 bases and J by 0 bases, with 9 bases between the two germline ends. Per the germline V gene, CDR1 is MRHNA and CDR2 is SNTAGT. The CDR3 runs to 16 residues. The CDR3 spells CASSEEAPSGANVLTF. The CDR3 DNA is TGTGCCAGCAGTGAAGAAGCCCCCTCTGGGGCCAACGTCCTGACTTTC.

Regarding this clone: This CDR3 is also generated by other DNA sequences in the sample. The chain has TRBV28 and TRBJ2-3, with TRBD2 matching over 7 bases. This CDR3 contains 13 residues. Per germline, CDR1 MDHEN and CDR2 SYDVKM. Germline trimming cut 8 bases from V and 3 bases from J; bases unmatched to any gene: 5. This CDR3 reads CASSGAGTDTQYF. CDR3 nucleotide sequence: TGTGCCAGCTCTGGAGCGGGGACAGATACGCAGTATTTT.

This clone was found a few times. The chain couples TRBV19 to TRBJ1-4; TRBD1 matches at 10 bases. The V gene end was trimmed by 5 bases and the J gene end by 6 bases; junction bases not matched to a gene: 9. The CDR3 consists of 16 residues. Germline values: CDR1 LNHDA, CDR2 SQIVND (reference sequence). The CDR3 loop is CASSSKTTGGYEKLFF. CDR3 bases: TGTGCCAGTAGTTCCAAGACGACAGGGGGCTATGAAAAACTGTTTTTT. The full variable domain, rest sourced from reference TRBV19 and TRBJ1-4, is DGGITQSPKYLFRKEGQNVTLSCEQNLNHDAMYWYRQDPGQGLRLIYYSQIVNDFQKGDIAEGYSVSREKKESFPLTVTSAQKNPTAFYLCASSSKTTGGYEKLFFGSGTQLSVL.

CDR3: CASSLASGQDYGYTF. Here the CDR3 DNA reads TGTGCCAGCAGCTTAGCCTCGGGACAGGACTATGGCTACACCTTC. This chain links TRBV7-8 with TRBJ1-2, with TRBD1 identical over 8 bases. Germline assignment: CDR1 SGHVS and CDR2 FQNEAQ. This CDR3 contains 15 residues. Losses at the gene ends were 0 bases for V and 3 bases for J; bases not matched to a gene: 3.

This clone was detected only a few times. The CDR3 coding sequence is TGCGCCAGCAGCTTGGATGGAGGACGGGTGGCCTATGGCTACACCTTC. Amino acid sequence: CASSLDGGRVAYGYTF. The chain combines TRBV5-1 with TRBJ1-2; D unclear. The CDR3 contains 16 residues. The V end was cut by 0 bases, the J end by 4 bases, with 16 bases between. In germline, CDR1 is SGHRS, CDR2 YFSETQ.

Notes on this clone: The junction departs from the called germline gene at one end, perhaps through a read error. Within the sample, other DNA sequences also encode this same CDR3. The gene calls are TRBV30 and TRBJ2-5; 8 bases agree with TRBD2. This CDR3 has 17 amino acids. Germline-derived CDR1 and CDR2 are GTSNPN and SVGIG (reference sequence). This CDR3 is CAWSAMKVSGNVETQYF. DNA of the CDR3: TGTGCCTGGAGTGCCATGAAGGTTAGCGGGAATGTAGAGACTCAGTACTTC.

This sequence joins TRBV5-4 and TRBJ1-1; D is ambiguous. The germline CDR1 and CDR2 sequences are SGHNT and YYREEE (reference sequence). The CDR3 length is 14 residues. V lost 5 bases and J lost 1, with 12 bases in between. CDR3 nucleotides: TGTGCCAGCAGTGGGCCAGAGACGAACACTGAAGCTTTCTTT. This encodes CASSGPETNTEAFF.

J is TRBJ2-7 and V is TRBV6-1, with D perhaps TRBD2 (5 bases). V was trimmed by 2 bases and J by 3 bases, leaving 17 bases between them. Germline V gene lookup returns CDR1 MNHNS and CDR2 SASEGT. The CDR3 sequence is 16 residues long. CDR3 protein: CASSEMTGLPIYEQYF. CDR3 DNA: TGTGCCAGCAGTGAAATGACCGGACTCCCGATCTACGAGCAGTACTTC.

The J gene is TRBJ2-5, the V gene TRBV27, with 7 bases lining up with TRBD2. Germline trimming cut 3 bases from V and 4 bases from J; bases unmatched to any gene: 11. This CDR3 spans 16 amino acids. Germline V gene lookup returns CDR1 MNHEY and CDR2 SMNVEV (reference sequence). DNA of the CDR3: TGTGCCAGCAGTTTTTCGGGAGGTCAGATGTTAGAGACCCAGTACTTC. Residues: CASSFSGGQMLETQYF.

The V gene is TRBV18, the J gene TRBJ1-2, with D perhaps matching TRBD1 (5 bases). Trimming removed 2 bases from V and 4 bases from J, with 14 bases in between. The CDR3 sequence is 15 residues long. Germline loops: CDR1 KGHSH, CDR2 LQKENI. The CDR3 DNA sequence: TGTGCCAGCTCACCAGAGTCTCAGGGCGCCTATGGCTACACCTTC. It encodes CASSPESQGAYGYTF.

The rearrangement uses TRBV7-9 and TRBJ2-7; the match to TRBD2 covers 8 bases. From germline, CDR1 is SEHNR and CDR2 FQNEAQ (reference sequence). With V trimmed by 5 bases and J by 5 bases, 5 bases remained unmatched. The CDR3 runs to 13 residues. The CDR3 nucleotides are TGTGCCAGCAGCCCCCCCGGGGGGGACGAGCAGTACTTC. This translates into CASSPPGGDEQYF.

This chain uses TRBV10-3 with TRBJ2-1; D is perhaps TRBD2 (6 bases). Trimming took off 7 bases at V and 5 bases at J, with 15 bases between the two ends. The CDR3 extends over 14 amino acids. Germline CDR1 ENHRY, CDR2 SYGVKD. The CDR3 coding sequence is TGTGCCATCAATCCAGGCGGAGGGAACAATGAGCAGTTCTTC. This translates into CAINPGGGNNEQFF.

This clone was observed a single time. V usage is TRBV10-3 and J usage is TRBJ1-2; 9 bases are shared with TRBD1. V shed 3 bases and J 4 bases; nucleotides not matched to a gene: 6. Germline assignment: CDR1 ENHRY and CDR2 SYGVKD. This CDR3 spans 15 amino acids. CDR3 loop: CAISDGDRDLYGYTF. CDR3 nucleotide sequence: TGTGCCATCAGTGATGGGGACAGGGATCTCTATGGCTACACCTTC.

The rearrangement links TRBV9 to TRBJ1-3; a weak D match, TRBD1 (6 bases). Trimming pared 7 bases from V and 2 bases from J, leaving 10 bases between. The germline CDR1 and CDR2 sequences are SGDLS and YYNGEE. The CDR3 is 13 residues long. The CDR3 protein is CASGGAPGNTIYF. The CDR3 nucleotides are TGTGCCAGCGGGGGGGCCCCTGGAAACACCATATATTTT.

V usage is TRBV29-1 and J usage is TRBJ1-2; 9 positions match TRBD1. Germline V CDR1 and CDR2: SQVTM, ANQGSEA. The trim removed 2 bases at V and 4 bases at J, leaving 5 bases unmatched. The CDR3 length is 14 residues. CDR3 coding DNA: TGCAGCGTTGAAACTGGGACAGGGTTCTATGGCTACACCTTC. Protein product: CSVETGTGFYGYTF.

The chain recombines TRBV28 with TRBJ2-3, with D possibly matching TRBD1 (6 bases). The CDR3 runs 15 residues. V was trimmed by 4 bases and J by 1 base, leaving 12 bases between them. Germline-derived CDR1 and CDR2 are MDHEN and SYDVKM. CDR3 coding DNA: TGTGCCAGCAGTTCCAGGGGCACAGGCACAGATACGCAGTATTTT. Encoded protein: CASSSRGTGTDTQYF.

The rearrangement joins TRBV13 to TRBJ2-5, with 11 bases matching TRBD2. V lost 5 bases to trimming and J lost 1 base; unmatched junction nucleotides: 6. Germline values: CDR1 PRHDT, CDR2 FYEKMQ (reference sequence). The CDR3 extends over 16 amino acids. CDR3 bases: TGTGCCAGCAGCCAAAATAGCGGGGGGGCCCAAGAGACCCAGTACTTC. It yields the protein CASSQNSGGAQETQYF. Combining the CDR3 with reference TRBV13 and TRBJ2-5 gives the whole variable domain AAGVIQSPRHLIKEKRETATLKCYPIPRHDTVYWYQQGPGQDPQFLISFYEKMQSDKGSIPDRFSAQQFSDYHSELNMSSLELGDSALYFCASSQNSGGAQETQYFGPGTRLLVL.

The CDR3 DNA follows: TGTGCTTCATCTGTGGCCGGGGCCAACGTCCTGACTTTC. This translates into CASSVAGANVLTF. The chain employs TRBV15 and TRBJ2-6; no clear D gene. The CDR3 is 13 residues long. From germline, CDR1 is LNHNV and CDR2 YYDKDF (reference sequence).

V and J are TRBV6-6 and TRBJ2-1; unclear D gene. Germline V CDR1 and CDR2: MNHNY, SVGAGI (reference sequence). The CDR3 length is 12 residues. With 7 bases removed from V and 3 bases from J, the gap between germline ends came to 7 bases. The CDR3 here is CASTDNYNEQFF. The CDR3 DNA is TGTGCCAGCACAGACAACTACAATGAGCAGTTCTTC.

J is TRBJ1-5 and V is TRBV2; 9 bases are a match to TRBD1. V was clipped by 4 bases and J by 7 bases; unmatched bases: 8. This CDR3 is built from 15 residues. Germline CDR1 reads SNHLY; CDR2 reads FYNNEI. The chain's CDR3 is CASSATGTGTQPQHF. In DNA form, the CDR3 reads TGTGCCAGCAGTGCAACCGGGACAGGGACCCAGCCCCAGCATTTT. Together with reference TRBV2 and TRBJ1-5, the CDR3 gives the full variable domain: EPEVTQTPSHQVTQMGQEVILRCVPISNHLYFYWYRQILGQKVEFLVSFYNNEISEKSEIFDDQFSVERPDGSNFTLKIRSTKLEDSAMYFCASSATGTGTQPQHFGDGTRLSIL.

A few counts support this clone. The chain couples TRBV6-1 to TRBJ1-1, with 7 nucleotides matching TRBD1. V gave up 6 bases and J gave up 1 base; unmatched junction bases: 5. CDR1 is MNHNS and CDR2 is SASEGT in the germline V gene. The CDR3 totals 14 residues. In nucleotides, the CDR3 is TGTGCCAGCAGATGGGACAGTAAGAACACTGAAGCTTTCTTT. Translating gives CASRWDSKNTEAFF.

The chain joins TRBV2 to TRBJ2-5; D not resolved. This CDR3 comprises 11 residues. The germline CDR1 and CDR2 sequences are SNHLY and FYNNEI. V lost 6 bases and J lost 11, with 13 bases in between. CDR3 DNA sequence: TGTGCCAGCAGAGATAGTGGTGAGCAGTACTTC. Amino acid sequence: CASRDSGEQYF.